This entry features one T cell receptor beta chain sequence. TCR beta CDR3 region amplification was performed from RNA transcripts. HTBI primers were used for first-round RT-PCR of the TCR CDR3. Each CDR3 protein is one row after TCRdb ran MiXCR on the multiplex PCR reads. Seen here are some 510,000 distinct CDR3 sequences, under 60% observed once, and the top ten hold just over 8%. The sample originates from a study of T cells in Graves' hyperthyroidism and ophthalmopathy. V was clipped by 5 bases and J by 5 bases, with 7 bases between them. CDR1 and CDR2 (germline): SGHAT, FQNNGV. This CDR3 spans 12 amino acids. The definition of stable Graves' hyperthyroidism was no ophthalmopathy progression within 18 months.

The sequencing sample was made of peripheral blood or thyroid tissue (not recorded which). The sequence derives from a woman under 30 with Graves' hyperthyroidism. The chain couples TRBV11-2 to TRBJ1-5; D ambiguous. In nucleotides, the CDR3 is TGTGCCAGCAGCGGGCACCATCAGCCCCAGCATTTT. Amino acid sequence: CASSGHHQPQHF.